This T cell receptor (beta chain) was obtained from a study of cytomegalovirus exposure and HLA in healthy donors. Regarding the study as a whole: The listing of roughly 160 TCR beta chains classed them as cytomegalovirus-associated. Later analysis indicated greater clonal expansion among HLA-associated TCR beta chains than among equally common other chains. In a later analysis, the majority of CMV-associated beta chains seemingly showed HLA restriction.

13 Jbeta primers and 60 Vbeta primers were used for the PCR. Here immunoSEQ multiplex PCR was the method, and the copy in TCRdb shows in-frame clones only, minus some. This sample carries about 93,000 clones, about two thirds of them seen once, and the ten largest clones take 5.9%. Many counts were recorded for this clone. As yet, its antigen is unknown. This receptor was identified in a boy between 10 and 17 years old in good health and CMV-seropositive. The sample comprised PBMCs.

CDR3 sequence reads: CASSQDGLAGYEQYF. Here the CDR3 DNA reads TGTGCCAGCAGCCAAGACGGACTAGCGGGATACGAGCAGTACTTC. The chain uses TRBV5-6 and TRBJ2-7; 12 bases line up with TRBD2. CDR1 is SGHDT, CDR2 YYEEEE, per germline. Trimming at V came to 4 bases and at J to 4 bases, leaving 6 bases not matched to a gene. The CDR3 has 15 residues.